This TCR beta chain derives from a study of blood T cell repertoires in COVID-19. A Seattle source enrolled patients during active infection and followed them longitudinally. The V and J ends lost 4 bases and 4 bases, in that order; junction bases with no gene match: 8. Germline V gene data show CDR1 as SGHRS and CDR2 as YFSETQ. The CDR3 spans 15 residues. Repertoires were generated with immunoSEQ multiplex PCR, while TCRdb's copy carries only in-frame clones and drops some. Of 310,000 or so clones listed, roughly 90% are singletons. The receptor's source is a woman aged 25 to 45 with COVID-19, enrolled during active disease. Sample: peripheral blood. The chain couples TRBV5-1 to TRBJ2-3; TRBD2 matches 8 bases. CDR3 protein: CASSGSSGDADTQYF. CDR3 nucleotides: TGCGCCAGCAGCGGCAGTAGCGGGGATGCAGATACGCAGTATTTT.